This T cell receptor (beta chain) was captured by sequencing in a study of early T cells in non-severe SARS-CoV-2 infection. The wider study: Sequencing targeted bulk RNA from unsorted whole blood, leaving chains unpaired.

The length of the CDR3 is 12 residues. The germline V gene has CDR1 DFQATT and CDR2 SNEGSKA (reference sequence). The germline V and J ends were trimmed by 3 bases and 4 bases, with 7 bases remaining between them. There are a few counts of this clonotype. Its specificity is unknown. Unique molecular identifiers were affixed to single, distinct cDNA molecules. TCRdb reprocessed the 5' RACE reads with MiXCR, giving one entry per CDR3 protein. The table lists 84,000 or so distinct CDR3 sequences, roughly an eighth of them singletons. Study results and caveats: VDJdb-based matching was biased toward anti-spike CD8 responses and missed private and CD4 specificities.

The sequence was collected from an adult who was a healthcare worker with PCR-confirmed SARS-CoV-2 infection or an uninfected control (not recorded which). The V call is TRBV20-1, the J call TRBJ2-1; D unclear. The sequencing sample was made of whole blood. CDR3 sequence: CSARSQYNEQFF. In DNA form, the CDR3 reads TGCAGTGCTAGGTCCCAATACAATGAGCAGTTCTTC.